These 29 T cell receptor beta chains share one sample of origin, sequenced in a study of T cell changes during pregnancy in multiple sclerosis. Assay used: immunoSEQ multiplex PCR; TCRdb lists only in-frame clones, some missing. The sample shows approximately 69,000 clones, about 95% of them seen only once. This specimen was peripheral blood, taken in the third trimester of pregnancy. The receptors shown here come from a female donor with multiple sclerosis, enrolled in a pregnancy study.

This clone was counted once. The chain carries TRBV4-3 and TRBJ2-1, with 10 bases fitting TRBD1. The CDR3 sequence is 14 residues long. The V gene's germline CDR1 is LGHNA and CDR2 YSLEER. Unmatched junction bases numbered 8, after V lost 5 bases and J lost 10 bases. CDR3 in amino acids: CASSAGQGLNEQFF. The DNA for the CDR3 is TGCGCCAGCAGCGCGGGACAGGGGTTGAACGAGCAGTTCTTC.

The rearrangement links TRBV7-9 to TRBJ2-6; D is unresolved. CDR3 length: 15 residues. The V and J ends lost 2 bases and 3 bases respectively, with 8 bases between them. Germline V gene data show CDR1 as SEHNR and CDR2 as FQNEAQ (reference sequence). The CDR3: CASSLNGYGANVLTF. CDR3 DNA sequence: TGTGCCAGCAGCTTAAACGGTTATGGGGCCAACGTCCTGACTTTC. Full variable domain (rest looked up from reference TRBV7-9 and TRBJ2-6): DTGVSQNPRHKITKRGQNVTFRCDPISEHNRLYWYRQTLGQGPEFLTYFQNEAQLEKSRLLSDRFSAERPKGSFSTLEIQRTEQGDSAMYLCASSLNGYGANVLTFGAGSRLTVL.

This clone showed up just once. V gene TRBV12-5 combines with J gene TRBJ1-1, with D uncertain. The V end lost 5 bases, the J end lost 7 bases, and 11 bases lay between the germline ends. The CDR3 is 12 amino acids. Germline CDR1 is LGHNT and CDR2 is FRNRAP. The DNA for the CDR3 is TGTGCTAGTGGTAGAATTGTCGGTGAAGCTTTCTTT. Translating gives CASGRIVGEAFF.

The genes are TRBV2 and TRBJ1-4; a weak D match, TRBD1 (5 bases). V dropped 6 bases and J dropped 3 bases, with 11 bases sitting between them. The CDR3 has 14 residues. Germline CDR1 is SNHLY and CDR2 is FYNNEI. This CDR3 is CASRVSGANEKLFF. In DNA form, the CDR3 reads TGTGCCAGCAGAGTGTCGGGGGCTAATGAAAAACTGTTTTTT. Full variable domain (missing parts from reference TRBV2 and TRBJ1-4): EPEVTQTPSHQVTQMGQEVILRCVPISNHLYFYWYRQILGQKVEFLVSFYNNEISEKSEIFDDQFSVERPDGSNFTLKIRSTKLEDSAMYFCASRVSGANEKLFFGSGTQLSVL.

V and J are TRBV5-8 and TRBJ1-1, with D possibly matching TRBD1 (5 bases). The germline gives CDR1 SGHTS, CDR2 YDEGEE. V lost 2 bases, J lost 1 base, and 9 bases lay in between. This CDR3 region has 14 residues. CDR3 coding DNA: TGTGCCAGCAGCTTTGGGGGGAAGAACACTGAAGCTTTCTTT. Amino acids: CASSFGGKNTEAFF.

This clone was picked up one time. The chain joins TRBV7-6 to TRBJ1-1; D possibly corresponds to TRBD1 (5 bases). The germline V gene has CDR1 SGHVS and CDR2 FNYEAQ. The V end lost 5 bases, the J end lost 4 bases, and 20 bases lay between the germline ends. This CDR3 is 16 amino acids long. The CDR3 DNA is TGTGCCAGCAGCCTGTTGCAGGGTTGGGATAGCACTGAAGCTTTCTTT. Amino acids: CASSLLQGWDSTEAFF.

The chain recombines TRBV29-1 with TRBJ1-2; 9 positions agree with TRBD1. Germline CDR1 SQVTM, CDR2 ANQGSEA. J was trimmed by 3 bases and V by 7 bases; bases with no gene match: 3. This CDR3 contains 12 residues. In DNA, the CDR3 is TGCAGCGCACGGACAGGGGACTATGGCTACACCTTC. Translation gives CSARTGDYGYTF. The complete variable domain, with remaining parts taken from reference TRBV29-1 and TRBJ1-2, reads SAVISQKPSRDICQRGTSLTIQCQVDSQVTMMFWYRQQPGQSLTLIATANQGSEATYESGFVIDKFPISRPNLTFSTLTVSNMSPEDSSIYLCSARTGDYGYTFGSGTRLTVV.

This chain's CDR3 is CASRGGGATQYF. The CDR3 DNA follows: TGTGCCAGCCGGGGGGGAGGGGCTACGCAGTATTTT. The V gene is TRBV19, the J gene TRBJ2-3; 8 bases match TRBD2. Germline assignment: CDR1 LNHDA and CDR2 SQIVND (reference sequence). With V trimmed by 9 bases and J by 8 bases, 7 bases remained unmatched. This CDR3 region has 12 residues.

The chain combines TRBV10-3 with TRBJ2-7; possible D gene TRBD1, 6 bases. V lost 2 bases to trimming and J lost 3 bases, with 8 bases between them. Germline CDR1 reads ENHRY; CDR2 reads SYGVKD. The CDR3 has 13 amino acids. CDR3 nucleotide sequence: TGTGCCATCAGTGAGCTACAGGGCTACGAGCAGTACTTC. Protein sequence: CAISELQGYEQYF.

The chain's CDR3 is CASSSLRDTQYF. CDR3 bases: TGTGCCAGCAGTTCCCTTAGAGATACGCAGTATTTT. J is TRBJ2-3 and V is TRBV6-5; D uncertain. Germline CDR1 and CDR2: MNHEY and SVGAGI. V lost 4 bases and J lost 5, with 7 bases in between. This CDR3 has 12 amino acids.

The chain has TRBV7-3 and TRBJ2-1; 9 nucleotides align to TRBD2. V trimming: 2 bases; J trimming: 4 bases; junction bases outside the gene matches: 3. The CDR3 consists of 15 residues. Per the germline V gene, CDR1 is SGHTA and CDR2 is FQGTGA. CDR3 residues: CASSLSAGGYNEQFF. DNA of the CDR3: TGTGCCAGCAGCTTATCAGCGGGGGGTTACAATGAGCAGTTCTTC.

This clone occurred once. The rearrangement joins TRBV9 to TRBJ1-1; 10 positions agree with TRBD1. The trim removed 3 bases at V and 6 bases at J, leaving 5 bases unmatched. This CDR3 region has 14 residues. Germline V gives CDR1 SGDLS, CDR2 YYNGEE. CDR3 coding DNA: TGTGCCAGCAGCGACCGGGACAGGGGTTCTGAAGCTTTCTTT. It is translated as CASSDRDRGSEAFF. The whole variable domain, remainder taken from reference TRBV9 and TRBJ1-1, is DSGVTQTPKHLITATGQRVTLRCSPRSGDLSVYWYQQSLDQGLQFLIQYYNGEERAKGNILERFSAQQFPDLHSELNLSSLELGDSALYFCASSDRDRGSEAFFGQGTRLTVV.

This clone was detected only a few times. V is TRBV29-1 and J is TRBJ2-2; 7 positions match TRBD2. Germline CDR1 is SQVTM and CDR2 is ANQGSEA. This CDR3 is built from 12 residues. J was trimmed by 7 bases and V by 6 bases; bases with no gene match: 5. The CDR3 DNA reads TGCAGCGTGCAGCGGGGTGGCGGGGAGCTGTTTTTT. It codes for CSVQRGGGELFF.

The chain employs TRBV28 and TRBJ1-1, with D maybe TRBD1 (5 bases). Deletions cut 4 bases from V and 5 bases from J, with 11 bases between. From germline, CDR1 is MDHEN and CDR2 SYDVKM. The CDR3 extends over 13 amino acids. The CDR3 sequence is CASSWGLGTEAFF. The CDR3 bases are TGTGCCAGCAGTTGGGGCCTCGGGACTGAAGCTTTCTTT.

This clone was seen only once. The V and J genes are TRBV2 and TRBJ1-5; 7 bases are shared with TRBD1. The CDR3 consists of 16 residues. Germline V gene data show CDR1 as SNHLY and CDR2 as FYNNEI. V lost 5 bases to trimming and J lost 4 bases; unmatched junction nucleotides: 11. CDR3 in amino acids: CASSKGDRAFNQPQHF. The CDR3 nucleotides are TGTGCCAGCAGTAAAGGCGACAGGGCATTTAATCAGCCCCAGCATTTT.

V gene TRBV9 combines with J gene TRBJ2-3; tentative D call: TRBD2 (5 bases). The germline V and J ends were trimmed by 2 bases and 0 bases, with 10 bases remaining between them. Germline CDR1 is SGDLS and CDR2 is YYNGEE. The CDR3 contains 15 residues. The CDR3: CASSVDLYSTDTQYF. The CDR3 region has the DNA TGTGCCAGCAGCGTGGACTTGTATAGCACAGATACGCAGTATTTT.

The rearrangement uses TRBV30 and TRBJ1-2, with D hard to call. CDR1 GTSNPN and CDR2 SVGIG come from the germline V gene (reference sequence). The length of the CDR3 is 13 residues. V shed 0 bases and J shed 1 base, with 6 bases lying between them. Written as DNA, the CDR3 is TGTGCCTGGAGTGTGTCCATTAACTATGGCTACACCTTC. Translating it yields CAWSVSINYGYTF.

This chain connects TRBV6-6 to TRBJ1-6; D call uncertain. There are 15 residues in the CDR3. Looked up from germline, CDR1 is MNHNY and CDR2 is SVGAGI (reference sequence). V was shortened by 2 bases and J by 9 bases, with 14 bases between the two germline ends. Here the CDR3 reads CASSYQVPIGSPLHF. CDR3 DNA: TGTGCCAGCAGTTACCAGGTTCCAATTGGTTCACCCCTCCACTTT.

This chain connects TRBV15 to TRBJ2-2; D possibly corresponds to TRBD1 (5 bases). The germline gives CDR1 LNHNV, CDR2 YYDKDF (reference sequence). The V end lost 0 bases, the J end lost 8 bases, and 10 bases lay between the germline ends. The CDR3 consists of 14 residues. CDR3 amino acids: CATSRDRVMGELFF. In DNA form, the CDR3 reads TGTGCCACCAGCAGAGACAGGGTGATGGGGGAGCTGTTTTTT.

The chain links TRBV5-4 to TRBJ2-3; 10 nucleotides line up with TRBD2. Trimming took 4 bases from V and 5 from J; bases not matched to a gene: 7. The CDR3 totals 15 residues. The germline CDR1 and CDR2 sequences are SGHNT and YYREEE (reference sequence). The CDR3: CASSGSGGAEDTQYF. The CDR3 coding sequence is TGTGCCAGCAGCGGGAGCGGGGGGGCCGAAGATACGCAGTATTTT.

CDR3 sequence: CATSTRTASSYGYTF. CDR3 nucleotides: TGTGCCACCAGTACTAGGACTGCGTCCTCCTATGGCTACACCTTC. The chain links TRBV15 to TRBJ1-2, with no clear D. Between the trimmed V and J ends, which lost 6 bases and 4 bases, there was a span of 18 bases. Germline loops: CDR1 LNHNV, CDR2 YYDKDF (reference sequence). The CDR3 loop spans 15 amino acids.

The CDR3 sequence: CASAYRGSSYEQYF. Here the CDR3 DNA reads TGTGCCAGCGCCTACAGGGGGAGCTCCTACGAGCAGTACTTC. This rearrangement joins TRBV6-5 to TRBJ2-7, with 8 bases aligning to TRBD1. This CDR3 region has 14 residues. The V segment lost 8 bases and the J segment 0 bases; nucleotides outside the gene matches: 6. CDR1 and CDR2 (germline): MNHEY, SVGAGI.

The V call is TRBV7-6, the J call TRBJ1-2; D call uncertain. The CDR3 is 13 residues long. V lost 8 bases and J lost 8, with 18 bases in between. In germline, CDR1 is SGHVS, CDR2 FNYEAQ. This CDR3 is CASGAGSAGGYTF. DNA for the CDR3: TGTGCCAGCGGAGCCGGTAGCGCCGGGGGCTACACCTTC.

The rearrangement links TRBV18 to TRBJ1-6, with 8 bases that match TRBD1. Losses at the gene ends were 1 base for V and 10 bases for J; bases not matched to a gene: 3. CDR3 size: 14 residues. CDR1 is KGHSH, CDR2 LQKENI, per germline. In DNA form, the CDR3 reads TGTGCCAGCTCACCACGACAGGGGAGGTCACCCCTCCACTTT. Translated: CASSPRQGRSPLHF.

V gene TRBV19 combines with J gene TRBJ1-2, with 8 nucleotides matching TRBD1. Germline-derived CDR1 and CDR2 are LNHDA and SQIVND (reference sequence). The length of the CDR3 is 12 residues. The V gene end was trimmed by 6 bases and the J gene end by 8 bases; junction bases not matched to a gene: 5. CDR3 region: CASRRQGQGYTF. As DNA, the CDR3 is TGTGCCAGTAGGCGACAGGGGCAGGGCTACACCTTC.

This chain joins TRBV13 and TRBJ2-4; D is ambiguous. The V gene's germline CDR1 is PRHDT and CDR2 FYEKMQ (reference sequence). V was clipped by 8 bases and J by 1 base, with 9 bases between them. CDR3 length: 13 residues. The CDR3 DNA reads TGTGCCAGCGGCTCCTTGGCCAAAAACATTCAGTACTTC. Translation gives CASGSLAKNIQYF. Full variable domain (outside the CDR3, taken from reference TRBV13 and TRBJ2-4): AAGVIQSPRHLIKEKRETATLKCYPIPRHDTVYWYQQGPGQDPQFLISFYEKMQSDKGSIPDRFSAQQFSDYHSELNMSSLELGDSALYFCASGSLAKNIQYFGAGTRLSVL.

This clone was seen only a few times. This chain's CDR3 is CSVEWSGAEAFF. In DNA form, the CDR3 reads TGCAGCGTTGAATGGTCAGGGGCTGAAGCTTTCTTT. J is TRBJ1-1 and V is TRBV29-1; maybe TRBD1 (6 bases). This CDR3 region has 12 residues. CDR1 is SQVTM and CDR2 is ANQGSEA in the germline V gene. Trimming shortened V by 2 bases and J by 6 bases, and 10 bases separated the two germline ends.

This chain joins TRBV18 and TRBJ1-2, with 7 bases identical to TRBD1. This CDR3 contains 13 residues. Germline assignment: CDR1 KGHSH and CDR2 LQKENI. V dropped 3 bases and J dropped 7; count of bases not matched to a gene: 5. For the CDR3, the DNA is TGTGCCAGCTCACCGACAGGGTCGCGTGGCTACACCTTC. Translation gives CASSPTGSRGYTF.

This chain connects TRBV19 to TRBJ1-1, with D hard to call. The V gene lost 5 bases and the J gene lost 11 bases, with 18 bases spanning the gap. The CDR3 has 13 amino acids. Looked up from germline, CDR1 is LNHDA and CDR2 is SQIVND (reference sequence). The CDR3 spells CASSSPGERSAFF. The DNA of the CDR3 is TGTGCCAGTAGTTCCCCCGGCGAAAGGAGTGCTTTCTTT.